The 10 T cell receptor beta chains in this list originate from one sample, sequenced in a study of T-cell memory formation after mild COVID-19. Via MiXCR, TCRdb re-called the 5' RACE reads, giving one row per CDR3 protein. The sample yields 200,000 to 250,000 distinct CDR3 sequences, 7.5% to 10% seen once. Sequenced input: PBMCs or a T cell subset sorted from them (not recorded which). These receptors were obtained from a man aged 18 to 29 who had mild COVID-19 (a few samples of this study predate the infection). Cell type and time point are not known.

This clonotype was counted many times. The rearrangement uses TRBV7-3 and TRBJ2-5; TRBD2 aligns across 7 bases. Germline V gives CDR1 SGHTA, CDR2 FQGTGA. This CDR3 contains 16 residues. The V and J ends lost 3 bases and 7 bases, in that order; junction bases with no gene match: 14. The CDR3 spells CASSFSGTTNGGTQYF. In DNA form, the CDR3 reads TGTGCCAGCAGCTTCTCCGGGACTACCAATGGAGGGACCCAGTACTTC. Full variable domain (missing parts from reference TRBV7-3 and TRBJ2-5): GAGVSQTPSNKVTEKGKYVELRCDPISGHTALYWYRQSLGQGPEFLIYFQGTGAADDSGLPNDRFFAVRPEGSVSTLKIQRTERGDSAVYLCASSFSGTTNGGTQYFGPGTRLLVL.

CDR3 residues: CASMSGITAGFQHF. CDR3 coding DNA: TGTGCCAGCATGAGTGGAATAACTGCTGGCTTCCAGCATTTT. This chain links TRBV2 with TRBJ1-5, with D unclear. CDR3 length: 14 amino acids. With 7 bases removed from V and 12 bases from J, the gap between germline ends came to 22 bases. Germline CDR1 and CDR2: SNHLY and FYNNEI.

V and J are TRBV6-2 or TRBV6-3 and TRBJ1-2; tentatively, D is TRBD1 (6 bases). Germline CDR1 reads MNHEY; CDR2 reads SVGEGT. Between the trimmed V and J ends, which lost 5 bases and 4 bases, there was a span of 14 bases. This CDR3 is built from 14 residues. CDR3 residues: CASSARTDGYGYTF. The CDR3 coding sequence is TGTGCCAGCAGTGCCCGGACAGACGGCTATGGCTACACCTTC.

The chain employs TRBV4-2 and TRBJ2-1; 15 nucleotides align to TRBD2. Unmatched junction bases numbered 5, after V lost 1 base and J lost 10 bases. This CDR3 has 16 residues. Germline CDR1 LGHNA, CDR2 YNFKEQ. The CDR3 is CASSQGGLAGGSEQFF. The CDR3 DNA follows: TGTGCCAGCAGCCAAGGGGGACTAGCGGGGGGCTCCGAGCAGTTCTTC.

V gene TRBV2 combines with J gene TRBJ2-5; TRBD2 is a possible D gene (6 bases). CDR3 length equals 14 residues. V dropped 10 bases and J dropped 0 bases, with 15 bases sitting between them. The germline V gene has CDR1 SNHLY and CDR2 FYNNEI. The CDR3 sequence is CATLGLRYQETQYF. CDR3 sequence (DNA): TGTGCCACCCTGGGACTGCGGTACCAAGAGACCCAGTACTTC.

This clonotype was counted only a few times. The CDR3 nucleotides are TGCGCCAGCACGCCGGTCACCTCCCCCACAGAGACCCAGTACTTC. Translation gives CASTPVTSPTETQYF. V is TRBV5-1 and J is TRBJ2-5; D gene unclear. The CDR3 consists of 15 residues. CDR1 and CDR2 from the germline V gene are SGHRS and YFSETQ. Trimming took 6 bases from V and 4 from J, leaving 19 bases between them.

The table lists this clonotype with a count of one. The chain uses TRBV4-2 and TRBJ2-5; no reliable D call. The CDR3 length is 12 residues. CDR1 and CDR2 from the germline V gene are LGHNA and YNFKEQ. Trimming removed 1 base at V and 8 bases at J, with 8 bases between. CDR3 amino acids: CASSQVEGTQYF. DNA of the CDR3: TGTGCCAGCAGCCAAGTCGAAGGTACCCAGTACTTC.

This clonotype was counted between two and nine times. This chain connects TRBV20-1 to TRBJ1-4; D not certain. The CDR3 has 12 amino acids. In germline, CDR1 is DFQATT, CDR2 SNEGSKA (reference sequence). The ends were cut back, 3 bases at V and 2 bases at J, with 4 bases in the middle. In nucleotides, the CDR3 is TGCAGTGCTAGCAGGACTAATGAAAAACTGTTTTTT. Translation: CSASRTNEKLFF.

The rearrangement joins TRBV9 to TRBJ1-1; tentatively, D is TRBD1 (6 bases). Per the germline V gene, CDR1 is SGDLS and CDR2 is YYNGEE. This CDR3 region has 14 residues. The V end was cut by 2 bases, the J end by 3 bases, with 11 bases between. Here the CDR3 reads CASSVRRGDTEAFF. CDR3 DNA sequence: TGTGCCAGCAGCGTGAGGAGGGGGGACACTGAAGCTTTCTTT.

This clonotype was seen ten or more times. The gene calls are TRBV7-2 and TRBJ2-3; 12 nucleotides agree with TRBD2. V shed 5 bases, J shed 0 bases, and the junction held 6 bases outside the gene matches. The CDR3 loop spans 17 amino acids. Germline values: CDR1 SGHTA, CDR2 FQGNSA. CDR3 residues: CASSLRLAGASTDTQYF. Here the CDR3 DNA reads TGTGCCAGCAGCCTCCGACTAGCGGGGGCAAGCACAGATACGCAGTATTTT.